Below, 10 T cell receptor beta chains from the same sample are listed, as sequenced in a study of T cells after yellow fever vaccination (dated by TCRdb to about 2019). To prepare the library, 5' RACE was applied. The data were produced on an Illumina HiSeq 2500. TCRdb redid the processing of the public reads, applying fastp at Q25 and MiXCR, and retained in-frame beta chains. All rows with the same CDR3 protein become a single entry with the most common DNA and genes. The sample profile shows 450,000 to 600,000 distinct CDR3 sequences; 13% of them were found once. The ten largest make up about 14% of the sample. The treatment or condition label corresponds to: live attenuated yellow fever vaccine strain. The specimen comprised PBMCs, sampled on the day of the yellow fever booster vaccination. All receptors come from a young man who received the YFV17D yellow fever vaccine.

Many counts were recorded for this clonotype. The J gene is TRBJ2-7, the V gene TRBV20-1; 11 bases match TRBD1. The CDR3 runs 14 residues. Germline CDR1 reads DFQATT; CDR2 reads SNEGSKA (reference sequence). The J segment lost 3 bases and the V segment lost 0 bases, leaving 1 base of the junction unmatched. CDR3 sequence (DNA): TGCAGTGCTAGAGAGGGGACAGGGGGCTACGAGCAGTACTTC. It yields the protein CSAREGTGGYEQYF.

This clonotype was seen only a few times. The rearrangement uses TRBV14 and TRBJ2-3; the match to TRBD1 covers 10 bases. The CDR3 totals 17 residues. The ends lost 4 bases at V and 6 bases at J; junction bases unmatched: 13. CDR1 SGHDN and CDR2 FVKESK come from the germline V gene. CDR3 amino acids: CASSPTLRDRGRDTQYF. CDR3 nucleotides: TGTGCCAGCAGCCCAACATTACGGGACAGGGGACGTGATACGCAGTATTTT.

This chain links TRBV20-1 with TRBJ2-1; 9 bases match TRBD2. Germline V lookup: CDR1 DFQATT, CDR2 SNEGSKA (reference sequence). The CDR3 contains 11 residues. V lost 6 bases and J lost 10; bases outside the gene matches: 4. CDR3 residues: CSALAGVEQFF. The CDR3 DNA reads as TGCAGTGCATTAGCGGGAGTCGAGCAGTTCTTC.

The DNA of the CDR3 is TGCAGTGCCAAAAGCGGGAGGGCCGGGGCCGGGGAGCTGTTTTTT. It codes for CSAKSGRAGAGELFF. The rearrangement uses TRBV20-1 and TRBJ2-2, with 10 bases matching TRBD2. Germline V gives CDR1 DFQATT, CDR2 SNEGSKA (reference sequence). The CDR3 has 15 amino acids. J was trimmed by 6 bases and V by 6 bases; bases with no gene match: 10.

This clonotype appeared a few times. This chain links TRBV28 with TRBJ2-1; 14 bases are shared with TRBD2. The CDR3 is made up of 14 amino acids. The germline V gene encodes CDR1 MDHEN and CDR2 SYDVKM. The CDR3 protein is CGTGLAGGYNEQFF. In DNA form, the CDR3 reads TGTGGAACAGGACTAGCGGGAGGTTACAATGAGCAGTTCTTC.

This clonotype was detected only a few times. The J gene is TRBJ2-2, the V gene TRBV29-1, with 8 nucleotides matching TRBD1. In germline, CDR1 is SQVTM, CDR2 ANQGSEA. With 4 bases clipped from V and 5 bases from J, the junction kept 6 bases outside the gene matches. The CDR3 is 14 amino acids. CDR3 sequence (DNA): TGCAGCGTTGTTTTGCGGGACAGGACCGGGGAGCTGTTTTTT. This gives the protein CSVVLRDRTGELFF.

The rearrangement links TRBV12-3 or TRBV12-4 to TRBJ2-1, with no clear D. This CDR3 is 18 amino acids long. V was cut by 3 bases and J by 2 bases, with 20 bases left in between. CDR3 DNA: TGTGCCAGCAGTTTCGAACGGTGGAGCCCGGAACCCTACAATGAGCAGTTCTTC. Protein sequence: CASSFERWSPEPYNEQFF.

This clonotype was seen a handful of times. V gene TRBV6-5 combines with J gene TRBJ2-7; 11 positions agree with TRBD2. CDR1 is MNHEY and CDR2 is SVGAGI in the germline V gene. V lost 3 bases and J lost 1; bases outside the gene matches: 11. The CDR3 has 18 amino acids. The CDR3 DNA reads TGTGCCAGCAGTTATGCTGCTGGGACTAGCGGAAGATCCTACGAGCAGTACTTC. Translation: CASSYAAGTSGRSYEQYF.

The sample holds a few counts of this clonotype. The rearrangement links TRBV20-1 to TRBJ2-1, with TRBD2 matching 12 bases. The CDR3 totals 14 residues. V shed 6 bases, J shed 5 bases, and the junction held 5 bases outside the gene matches. Germline V CDR1 and CDR2: DFQATT, SNEGSKA (reference sequence). CDR3 amino acids: CSATTSGRNNEQFF. The CDR3 DNA reads TGCAGTGCAACGACTAGCGGGAGAAACAATGAGCAGTTCTTC.

The chain carries TRBV20-1 and TRBJ2-7, with TRBD2 matching 10 bases. The ends lost 3 bases at V and 3 bases at J; junction bases unmatched: 20. The germline V gene encodes CDR1 DFQATT and CDR2 SNEGSKA (reference sequence). This CDR3 is 19 amino acids long. The CDR3 spells CSASRLAGELHELGYEQYF. The CDR3 nucleotides read TGCAGTGCTAGTCGCCTAGCGGGAGAGTTGCATGAGTTGGGCTACGAGCAGTACTTC.